These T cell receptor beta chains were read from a single sample in a study of T cell repertoires in cytomegalovirus infection. TCRdb passed the reads through MiXCR, listing each CDR3 protein once. The sample carries about 680,000 distinct CDR3 sequences, roughly 26% recorded once. Sequenced input: CD8+ T cells from PBMCs. All receptors come from a human donor in good health (CMV status not recorded). Some clones in this sample may be carry-over from other donors' samples. Both conserved end residues are part of each CDR3. The order of the fields is clone size, D gene, J gene, V gene, CDR3 protein, CDR3 DNA. D genes are given only for firm matches. Not every row has a clone size; where given, it reads once, few, many or a size class.

abundance: few
d_gene: -
j_gene: TRBJ1-2
v_gene: TRBV29-1
CDR3aa: CSVETGRGNYGYTF
CDR3nt: TGCAGCGTTGAGACCGGACGGGGGAACTATGGCTACACCTTC

abundance: -
d_gene: -
j_gene: TRBJ1-1
v_gene: TRBV11-3
CDR3aa: CASSLGRGGGLNTEAFF
CDR3nt: TGTGCCAGCAGCTTAGGGAGGGGCGGCGGGTTGAACACTGAAGCTTTCTTT

abundance: many
d_gene: -
j_gene: TRBJ1-4
v_gene: TRBV12-5
CDR3aa: CASATRSGRPTNEKLFF
CDR3nt: TGTGCTAGTGCCACCCGGTCAGGACGACCAACTAATGAAAAACTGTTTTTT

abundance: -
d_gene: -
j_gene: TRBJ1-1
v_gene: TRBV9
CDR3aa: CASSVVAGLNTEAFF
CDR3nt: TGTGCCAGCAGCGTAGTTGCTGGGCTGAACACTGAAGCTTTCTTT

abundance: many
d_gene: -
j_gene: TRBJ1-2
v_gene: TRBV7-6
CDR3aa: CASSPTDYGYTF
CDR3nt: TGTGCCAGCAGCCCGACAGACTATGGCTACACCTTC

abundance: few
d_gene: -
j_gene: TRBJ2-7
v_gene: TRBV7-8
CDR3aa: CASSLGEITYEQYF
CDR3nt: TGTGCCAGCAGCTTAGGAGAAATCACCTACGAGCAGTACTTC

abundance: -
d_gene: TRBD1
j_gene: TRBJ2-7
v_gene: TRBV12-3/TRBV12-4
CDR3aa: CASSPTRSRGHSYEQYF
CDR3nt: TGTGCCAGCAGTCCCACCCGGAGCAGGGGGCACTCCTACGAGCAGTACTTC

abundance: -
d_gene: TRBD1
j_gene: TRBJ1-1
v_gene: TRBV6-5
CDR3aa: CASSFPGQEFEAFF
CDR3nt: TGTGCCAGCAGTTTCCCGGGACAGGAGTTTGAAGCTTTCTTT

abundance: -
d_gene: -
j_gene: TRBJ2-5
v_gene: TRBV7-9
CDR3aa: CASSHGDSPETQYF
CDR3nt: TGTGCCAGCAGCCACGGAGACAGCCCAGAGACCCAGTACTTC

abundance: many
d_gene: -
j_gene: TRBJ1-6
v_gene: TRBV28
CDR3aa: CASSLRGGFESPLHF
CDR3nt: TGTGCCAGCAGTTTGCGAGGGGGGTTTGAATCACCCCTCCACTTT

abundance: -
d_gene: TRBD2
j_gene: TRBJ2-3
v_gene: TRBV27
CDR3aa: CASMGGVGTDTQYF
CDR3nt: TGTGCCAGCATGGGGGGGGTGGGCACAGATACGCAGTATTTT

abundance: -
d_gene: TRBD1
j_gene: TRBJ1-4
v_gene: TRBV28
CDR3aa: CASSPGQYENEKLFF
CDR3nt: TGTGCCAGCAGTCCGGGACAGTACGAGAATGAAAAACTGTTTTTT

abundance: once
d_gene: -
j_gene: TRBJ1-5
v_gene: TRBV2
CDR3aa: CASSDLGIDQPQHF
CDR3nt: TGTGCCAGCAGTGACTTGGGGATTGATCAGCCCCAGCATTTT

abundance: few
d_gene: TRBD1
j_gene: TRBJ2-7
v_gene: TRBV12-5
CDR3aa: CASGSGGYEQYF
CDR3nt: TGTGCTAGTGGTTCAGGGGGCTACGAGCAGTACTTC

abundance: many
d_gene: -
j_gene: TRBJ2-5
v_gene: TRBV7-8
CDR3aa: CASSAGFGDPYF
CDR3nt: TGTGCCAGCAGCGCGGGATTTGGGGACCCGTACTTC

abundance: -
d_gene: TRBD1
j_gene: TRBJ1-2
v_gene: TRBV29-1
CDR3aa: CSATGGSNYGYTF
CDR3nt: TGCAGCGCGACAGGGGGTTCTAACTATGGCTACACCTTC

abundance: few
d_gene: TRBD2
j_gene: TRBJ2-7
v_gene: TRBV15
CDR3aa: CATSSMGGAHEQYF
CDR3nt: TGTGCCACCAGCTCCATGGGAGGGGCCCACGAGCAGTACTTC

abundance: many
d_gene: TRBD1
j_gene: TRBJ1-1
v_gene: TRBV7-2
CDR3aa: CASSLVPPGQGTTNTEAFF
CDR3nt: TGTGCCAGCAGCTTAGTGCCTCCGGGACAGGGGACGACCAACACTGAAGCTTTCTTT

abundance: few
d_gene: TRBD2
j_gene: TRBJ2-3
v_gene: TRBV12-3/TRBV12-4
CDR3aa: CASSGSGGSFKDTQYF
CDR3nt: TGTGCCAGCAGTGGTAGCGGGGGAAGTTTCAAAGATACGCAGTATTTT

abundance: -
d_gene: -
j_gene: TRBJ2-1
v_gene: TRBV7-6
CDR3aa: CASSLSGSSCNEQFF
CDR3nt: TGTGCCAGCAGCTTATCGGGAAGCTCCTGCAATGAGCAGTTCTTC

abundance: many
d_gene: TRBD2
j_gene: TRBJ2-5
v_gene: TRBV12-3/TRBV12-4
CDR3aa: CASSFTSGQETQYF
CDR3nt: TGTGCCAGCAGTTTTACTAGCGGCCAAGAGACCCAGTACTTC

abundance: few
d_gene: TRBD2
j_gene: TRBJ2-7
v_gene: TRBV20-1
CDR3aa: CSARDLGGTYEQYF
CDR3nt: TGCAGTGCTAGAGATCTGGGGGGGACCTACGAGCAGTACTTC

abundance: -
d_gene: TRBD1
j_gene: TRBJ1-2
v_gene: TRBV10-3
CDR3aa: CAIRVDREGGYTF
CDR3nt: TGTGCCATCAGAGTCGACAGGGAAGGTGGCTACACCTTC

abundance: -
d_gene: TRBD1
j_gene: TRBJ2-2
v_gene: TRBV11-3
CDR3aa: CASSLDPDRARWNTGELFF
CDR3nt: TGTGCCAGCAGCTTAGATCCGGACAGGGCGCGATGGAACACCGGGGAGCTGTTTTTT

abundance: few
d_gene: -
j_gene: TRBJ2-5
v_gene: TRBV19
CDR3aa: CASSAFRGEETQYF
CDR3nt: TGTGCCAGTAGTGCATTCCGGGGAGAAGAGACCCAGTACTTC

abundance: many
d_gene: -
j_gene: TRBJ1-1
v_gene: TRBV4-1
CDR3aa: CASSQEENTPEAFF
CDR3nt: TGCGCCAGCAGCCAAGAGGAAAACACCCCTGAAGCTTTCTTT

abundance: few
d_gene: TRBD2
j_gene: TRBJ2-2
v_gene: TRBV11-2
CDR3aa: CASSSLAGHTGELFF
CDR3nt: TGTGCCAGCAGCTCATTAGCGGGGCACACCGGGGAGCTGTTTTTT

abundance: few
d_gene: -
j_gene: TRBJ1-2
v_gene: TRBV20-1
CDR3aa: CSAKQGDGYTF
CDR3nt: TGCAGTGCTAAACAGGGAGACGGCTACACCTTC

abundance: -
d_gene: -
j_gene: TRBJ1-2
v_gene: TRBV29-1
CDR3aa: CSVADSYYGYTF
CDR3nt: TGCAGCGTTGCGGACAGCTACTATGGCTACACCTTC

abundance: -
d_gene: -
j_gene: TRBJ2-1
v_gene: TRBV6-5
CDR3aa: CASSYYGGNEQFF
CDR3nt: TGTGCCAGCAGCTACTACGGGGGCAATGAGCAGTTCTTC

abundance: many
d_gene: -
j_gene: TRBJ1-4
v_gene: TRBV7-8
CDR3aa: CASSYGDYNEKLFF
CDR3nt: TGTGCCAGCAGCTATGGGGATTATAATGAAAAACTGTTTTTT

abundance: once
d_gene: -
j_gene: TRBJ1-1
v_gene: TRBV29-1
CDR3aa: CSVAGGPPEAFF
CDR3nt: TGCAGCGTTGCCGGGGGCCCTCCTGAAGCTTTCTTT

abundance: few
d_gene: -
j_gene: TRBJ1-2
v_gene: TRBV7-9
CDR3aa: CASIEVGSIFYGYTF
CDR3nt: TGTGCCAGCATCGAGGTCGGGTCTATCTTCTATGGCTACACCTTC

abundance: -
d_gene: -
j_gene: TRBJ1-1
v_gene: TRBV25-1
CDR3aa: CASSEGTAGTEAFF
CDR3nt: TGTGCCAGCAGTGAAGGGACGGCTGGCACTGAAGCTTTCTTT

abundance: -
d_gene: -
j_gene: TRBJ2-2
v_gene: TRBV2
CDR3aa: CASSRQFPGVAGELFF
CDR3nt: TGTGCCAGCAGTAGACAGTTCCCCGGGGTCGCCGGGGAGCTGTTTTTT

abundance: few
d_gene: -
j_gene: TRBJ2-3
v_gene: TRBV29-1
CDR3aa: CSVPSGGSSTDTQYF
CDR3nt: TGCAGCGTCCCTAGTGGAGGATCTAGCACAGATACGCAGTATTTT

abundance: many
d_gene: -
j_gene: TRBJ2-1
v_gene: TRBV7-6
CDR3aa: CASSLILSGSSYNEQFF
CDR3nt: TGTGCCAGCAGCTTAATTCTGTCGGGGAGCTCCTACAATGAGCAGTTCTTC